This entry describes one T cell receptor (beta chain). The trim removed 10 bases at V and 1 base at J, leaving 7 bases unmatched. The germline CDR1 and CDR2 sequences are MNHEY and SMNVEV (reference sequence). The CDR3 consists of 14 residues. Terminally differentiated effector memory CD45RA+ cells were left out of the naive CD8 fraction, which was CD45RO-negative and positively selected for CCR7. Everyone who donated was a Caucasian adult who lived in Nashville, Tennessee. Several immunoSEQ 96-well plates shared each subset's DNA, each plate a replicate. Measured with immunoSEQ multiplex PCR; TCRdb has only the in-frame clones, and not every one. The sample lists more than 500,000 clones, roughly 96% seen once, with 0.11% in the top ten. This specimen belongs to a study of shared clonotypes between healthy human individuals. For the study at large: Three plates were used per donor for CD4 naive, three for CD4 memory, two for CD8 naive and one for CD8 memory.

The rearrangement joins TRBV27 to TRBJ2-7, with TRBD2 matching over 10 bases. Input material: naive CD8+ T cells sorted from blood. The receptor was derived from a woman aged 25 to 39 in good health. CDR3 in amino acids: CATSTSGWSYEQYF. Written as DNA, the CDR3 is TGTGCCACCTCGACTAGCGGGTGGTCCTACGAGCAGTACTTC.